This T cell receptor beta chain is drawn from a study of shared clonotypes between healthy human individuals. General study points: As a rule, naive subsets had a larger estimated richness than memory subsets.

The ends were cut back, 0 bases at V and 8 bases at J, with 13 bases in the middle. The CDR3 sequence is 14 residues long. Germline-derived CDR1 and CDR2 are SGHAT and FQNNGV. Execution of the assay was at deep level. Assay used: immunoSEQ multiplex PCR; TCRdb lists only in-frame clones, some missing. The data show some 2.1 million clones, around 95% seen once. This clone was recorded only once. The antigen remains unidentified. This chain connects TRBV11-2 to TRBJ1-2; D unresolved. Sequenced input: naive CD4+ T cells sorted from blood. The subset denotes: CD45RA+ positively selected. This receptor was identified in a man aged 18 to 29 in good health. The CDR3: CASSLDLGGRGYTF. The CDR3 DNA reads TGTGCCAGCAGCTTAGATTTAGGAGGGAGAGGCTACACCTTC. The full variable domain, in which reference TRBV11-2 and TRBJ1-2 provide the parts outside the CDR3, is EAGVAQSPRYKIIEKRQSVAFWCNPISGHATLYWYQQILGQGPKLLIQFQNNGVVDDSQLPKDRFSAERLKGVDSTLKIQPAKLEDSAVYLCASSLDLGGRGYTFGSGTRLTVV.